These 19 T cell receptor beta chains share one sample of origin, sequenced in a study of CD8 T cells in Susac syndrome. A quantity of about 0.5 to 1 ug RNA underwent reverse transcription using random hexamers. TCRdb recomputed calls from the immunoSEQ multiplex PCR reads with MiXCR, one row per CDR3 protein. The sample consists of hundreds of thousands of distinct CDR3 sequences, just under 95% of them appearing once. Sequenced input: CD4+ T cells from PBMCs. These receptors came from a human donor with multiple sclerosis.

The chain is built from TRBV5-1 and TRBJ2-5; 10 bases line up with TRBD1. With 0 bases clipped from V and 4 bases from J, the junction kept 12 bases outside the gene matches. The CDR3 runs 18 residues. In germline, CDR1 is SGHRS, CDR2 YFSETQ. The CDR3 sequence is CASSLDTYPGTGAETQYF. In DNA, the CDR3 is TGCGCCAGCAGCTTGGACACTTACCCCGGGACAGGGGCAGAGACCCAGTACTTC.

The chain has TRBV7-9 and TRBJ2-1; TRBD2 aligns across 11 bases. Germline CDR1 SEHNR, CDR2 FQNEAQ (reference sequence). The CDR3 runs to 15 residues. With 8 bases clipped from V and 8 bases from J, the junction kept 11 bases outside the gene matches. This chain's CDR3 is CASAKGTSGSDEQFF. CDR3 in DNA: TGTGCCAGCGCGAAGGGAACTAGCGGGAGTGATGAGCAGTTCTTC.

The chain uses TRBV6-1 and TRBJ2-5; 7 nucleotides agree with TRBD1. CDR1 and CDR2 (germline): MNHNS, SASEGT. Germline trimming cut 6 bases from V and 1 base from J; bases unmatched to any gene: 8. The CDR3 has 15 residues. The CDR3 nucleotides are TGTGCCAGCAGCCTCGGACAGGCCCGCCAAGAGACCCAGTACTTC. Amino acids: CASSLGQARQETQYF.

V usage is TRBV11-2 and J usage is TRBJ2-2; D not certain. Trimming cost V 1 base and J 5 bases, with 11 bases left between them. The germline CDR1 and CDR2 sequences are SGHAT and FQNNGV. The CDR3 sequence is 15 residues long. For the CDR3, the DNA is TGTGCCAGCAGCTTAGGCAGGATTGGAACCGGGGAGCTGTTTTTT. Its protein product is CASSLGRIGTGELFF.

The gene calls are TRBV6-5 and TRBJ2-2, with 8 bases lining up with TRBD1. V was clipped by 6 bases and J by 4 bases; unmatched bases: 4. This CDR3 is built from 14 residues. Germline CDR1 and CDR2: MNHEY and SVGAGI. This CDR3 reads CASRRQGPTGELFF. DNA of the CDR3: TGTGCCAGCAGAAGACAGGGGCCCACCGGGGAGCTGTTTTTT.

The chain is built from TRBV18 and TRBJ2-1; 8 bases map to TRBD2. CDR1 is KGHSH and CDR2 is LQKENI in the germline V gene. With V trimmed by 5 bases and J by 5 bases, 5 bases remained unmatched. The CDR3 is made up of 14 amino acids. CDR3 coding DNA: TGTGCCAGCTCATCAGCGGGAGAGGACAATGAGCAGTTCTTC. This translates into CASSSAGEDNEQFF. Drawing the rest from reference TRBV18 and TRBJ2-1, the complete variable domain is NAGVMQNPRHLVRRRGQEARLRCSPMKGHSHVYWYRQLPEEGLKFMVYLQKENIIDESGMPKERFSAEFPKEGPSILRIQQVVRGDSAAYFCASSSAGEDNEQFFGPGTRLTVL.

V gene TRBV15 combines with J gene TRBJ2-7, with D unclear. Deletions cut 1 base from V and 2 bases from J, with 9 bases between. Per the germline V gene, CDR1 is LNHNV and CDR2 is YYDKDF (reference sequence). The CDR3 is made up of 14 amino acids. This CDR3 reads CATSRGSGTYEQYF. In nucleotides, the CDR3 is TGTGCCACCAGCAGAGGATCAGGCACCTACGAGCAGTACTTC.

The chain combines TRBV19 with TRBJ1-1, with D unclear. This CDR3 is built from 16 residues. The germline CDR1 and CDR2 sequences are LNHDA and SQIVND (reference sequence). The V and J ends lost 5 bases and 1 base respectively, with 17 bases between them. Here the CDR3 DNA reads TGTGCCAGTAGTCGGTTTTTGAGGGCAGCGAACACTGAAGCTTTCTTT. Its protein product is CASSRFLRAANTEAFF.

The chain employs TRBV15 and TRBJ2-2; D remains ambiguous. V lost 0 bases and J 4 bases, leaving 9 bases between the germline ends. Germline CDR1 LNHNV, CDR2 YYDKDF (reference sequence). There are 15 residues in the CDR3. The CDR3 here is CATSRDGKTTGELFF. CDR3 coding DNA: TGTGCCACCAGCAGAGATGGGAAAACCACCGGGGAGCTGTTTTTT.

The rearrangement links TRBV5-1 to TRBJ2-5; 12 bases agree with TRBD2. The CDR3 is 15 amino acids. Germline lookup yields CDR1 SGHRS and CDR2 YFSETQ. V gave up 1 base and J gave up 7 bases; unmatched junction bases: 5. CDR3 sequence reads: CASSLSPGLAGTQYF. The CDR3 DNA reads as TGCGCCAGCAGCTTGAGTCCGGGACTAGCGGGGACCCAGTACTTC.

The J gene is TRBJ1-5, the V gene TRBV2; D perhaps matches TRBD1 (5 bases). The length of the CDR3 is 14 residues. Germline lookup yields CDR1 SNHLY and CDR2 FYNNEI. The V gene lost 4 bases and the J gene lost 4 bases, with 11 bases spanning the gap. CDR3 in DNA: TGTGCCAGCAGTGTAGGAGGGGCGAATCAGCCCCAGCATTTT. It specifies CASSVGGANQPQHF.

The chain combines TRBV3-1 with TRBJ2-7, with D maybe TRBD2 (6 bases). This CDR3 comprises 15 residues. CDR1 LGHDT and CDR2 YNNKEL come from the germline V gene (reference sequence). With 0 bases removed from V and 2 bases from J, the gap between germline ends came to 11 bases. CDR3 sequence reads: CASSQDWREPYEQYV. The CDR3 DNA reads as TGTGCCAGCAGCCAAGATTGGCGGGAACCCTACGAGCAGTACGTC.

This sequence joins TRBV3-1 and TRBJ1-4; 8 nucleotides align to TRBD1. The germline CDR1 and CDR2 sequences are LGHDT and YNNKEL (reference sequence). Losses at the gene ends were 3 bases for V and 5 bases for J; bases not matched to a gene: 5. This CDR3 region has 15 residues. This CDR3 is CASSHSRDRNEKLFF. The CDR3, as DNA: TGTGCCAGCAGCCACAGCCGGGACAGGAATGAAAAACTGTTTTTT.

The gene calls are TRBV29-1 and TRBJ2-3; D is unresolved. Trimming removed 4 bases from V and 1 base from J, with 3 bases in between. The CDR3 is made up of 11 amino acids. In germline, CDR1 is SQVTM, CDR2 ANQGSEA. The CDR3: CSVGGTDTQYF. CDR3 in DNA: TGCAGCGTTGGAGGCACAGATACGCAGTATTTT.

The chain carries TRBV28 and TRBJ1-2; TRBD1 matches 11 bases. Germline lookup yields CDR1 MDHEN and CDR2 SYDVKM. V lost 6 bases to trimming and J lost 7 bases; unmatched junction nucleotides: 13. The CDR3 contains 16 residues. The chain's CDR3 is CASRIQGWTGGSGYTF. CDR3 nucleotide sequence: TGTGCCAGCAGAATACAGGGGTGGACAGGGGGCTCTGGCTACACCTTC.

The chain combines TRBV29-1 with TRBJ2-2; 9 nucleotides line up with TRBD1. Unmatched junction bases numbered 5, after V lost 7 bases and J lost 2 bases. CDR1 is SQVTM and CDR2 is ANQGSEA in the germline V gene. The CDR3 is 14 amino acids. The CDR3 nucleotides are TGCAGCGCCCGGACAGGGGCTAACACCGGGGAGCTGTTTTTT. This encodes CSARTGANTGELFF.

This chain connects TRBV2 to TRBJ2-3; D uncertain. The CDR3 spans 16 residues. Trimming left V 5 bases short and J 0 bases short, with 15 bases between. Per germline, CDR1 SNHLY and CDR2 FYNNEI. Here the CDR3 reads CASSTDISTSTDTQYF. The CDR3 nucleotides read TGTGCCAGCAGTACCGACATAAGCACTAGCACAGATACGCAGTATTTT. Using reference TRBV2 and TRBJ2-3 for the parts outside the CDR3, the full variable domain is EPEVTQTPSHQVTQMGQEVILRCVPISNHLYFYWYRQILGQKVEFLVSFYNNEISEKSEIFDDQFSVERPDGSNFTLKIRSTKLEDSAMYFCASSTDISTSTDTQYFGPGTRLTVL.

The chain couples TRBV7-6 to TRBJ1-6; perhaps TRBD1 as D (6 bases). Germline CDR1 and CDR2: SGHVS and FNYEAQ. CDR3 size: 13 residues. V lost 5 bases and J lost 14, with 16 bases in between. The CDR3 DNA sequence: TGTGCCAGCAGCGCAGGGGCAGCCGGGACCCTCCACTTT. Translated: CASSAGAAGTLHF. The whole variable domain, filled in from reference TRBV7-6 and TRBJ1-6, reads GAGVSQSPRYKVTKRGQDVALRCDPISGHVSLYWYRQALGQGPEFLTYFNYEAQQDKSGLPNDRFSAERPEGSISTLTIQRTEQRDSAMYRCASSAGAAGTLHFGNGTRLTVT.

CDR3 in amino acids: CASSDRRRAFF. In DNA form, the CDR3 reads TGTGCCAGCAGTGACAGGCGGCGTGCGTTTTTT. The gene calls are TRBV6-1 and TRBJ2-2, with D uncertain. V lost 3 bases and J lost 16, with 12 bases in between. The CDR3 consists of 11 residues. CDR1 is MNHNS and CDR2 is SASEGT in the germline V gene.